The 25 T cell receptor beta chains below all came from one sample that was sequenced in a study of shared clonotypes between healthy human individuals. Assay: immunoSEQ multiplex PCR; the TCRdb copy retains only in-frame clones and omits some. This table has roughly 510,000 clones, roughly 85% appearing once. The material sequenced was PBMCs. The receptors here all came from a middle-aged woman in good health. Some clones in this sample may be carry-over from other donors' samples.

This rearrangement joins TRBV5-1 to TRBJ1-2, with D tentatively TRBD1 (5 bases). Between the trimmed V and J ends, which lost 4 bases and 0 bases, there was a span of 13 bases. The CDR3 contains 15 residues. Germline lookup yields CDR1 SGHRS and CDR2 YFSETQ. The CDR3 sequence: CASSVQGDANYGYTF. The CDR3 bases are TGCGCCAGCAGCGTTCAGGGAGATGCTAACTATGGCTACACCTTC. Full variable domain (remainder filled in from reference TRBV5-1 and TRBJ1-2): KAGVTQTPRYLIKTRGQQVTLSCSPISGHRSVSWYQQTPGQGLQFLFEYFSETQRNKGNFPGRFSGRQFSNSRSEMNVSTLELGDSALYLCASSVQGDANYGYTFGSGTRLTVV.

This chain uses TRBV7-2 with TRBJ2-5; a weak D match, TRBD1 (5 bases). Trimming left V 4 bases short and J 5 bases short, with 8 bases between. Germline V CDR1 and CDR2: SGHTA, FQGNSA. This CDR3 comprises 12 residues. The DNA of the CDR3 is TGTGCCAGCAGCTACCCAGGGGAGACCCAGTACTTC. This encodes CASSYPGETQYF. Full variable domain (outside the CDR3, taken from reference TRBV7-2 and TRBJ2-5): GAGVSQSPSNKVTEKGKDVELRCDPISGHTALYWYRQSLGQGLEFLIYFQGNSAPDKSGLPSDRFSAERTGGSVSTLTIQRTQQEDSAVYLCASSYPGETQYFGPGTRLLVL.

This clone was seen more than once but under ten times. This rearrangement joins TRBV28 to TRBJ1-1; D uncertain. Germline V gene data show CDR1 as MDHEN and CDR2 as SYDVKM. The V gene lost 6 bases and the J gene lost 7 bases, with 9 bases spanning the gap. The CDR3 is made up of 11 amino acids. The CDR3 nucleotides read TGTGCCAGCAGGGACGAAAATGAAGCTTTCTTT. It yields the protein CASRDENEAFF.

V and J are TRBV7-3 and TRBJ2-1, with D perhaps matching TRBD2 (5 bases). The length of the CDR3 is 16 residues. CDR1 SGHTA and CDR2 FQGTGA come from the germline V gene. V was pared by 0 bases and J by 7 bases, with 16 bases between. Here the CDR3 reads CASSLTLGGRANEQFF. CDR3 in DNA: TGTGCCAGCAGCTTAACCCTCGGAGGAAGGGCTAATGAGCAGTTCTTC.

This sequence joins TRBV4-1 and TRBJ2-7; TRBD1 agrees at 7 bases. CDR1 and CDR2 from the germline V gene are MGHRA and YSYEKL. The J segment lost 2 bases and the V segment lost 3 bases, leaving 4 bases of the junction unmatched. The CDR3 spans 14 residues. Here the CDR3 reads CASSHRDSTYEQYF. CDR3 DNA sequence: TGCGCCAGCAGCCACCGGGACAGTACCTACGAGCAGTACTTC.

The chain couples TRBV28 to TRBJ2-2, with a weak D call TRBD2 (5 bases). V lost 6 bases and J 7 bases, leaving 15 bases between the germline ends. CDR1 is MDHEN and CDR2 is SYDVKM in the germline V gene. This CDR3 spans 14 amino acids. This CDR3 reads CASRGGFVHGELFF. CDR3 sequence (DNA): TGTGCCAGCAGGGGCGGGTTTGTTCACGGGGAGCTGTTTTTT.

The chain employs TRBV7-2 and TRBJ2-7, with TRBD2 matching over 11 bases. The junction had 10 bases not matched to a gene; V was cut back by 1 base and J by 11 bases. The CDR3 has 15 residues. Germline V gives CDR1 SGHTA, CDR2 FQGNSA. As DNA, the CDR3 is TGTGCCAGCAGCTTAGTTCCCCTAGCGGGAGGCCCTGAGTACTTC. As protein: CASSLVPLAGGPEYF.

Of note for this clone: The same CDR3 also results from other DNA sequences found in this sample. The gene calls are TRBV7-9 and TRBJ2-7; D not certain. Trimming took 5 bases from V and 1 from J, leaving 9 bases between them. Per germline, CDR1 SEHNR and CDR2 FQNEAQ (reference sequence). CDR3 length equals 13 residues. The CDR3 sequence is CASSPDKSYEQYF. DNA of the CDR3: TGTGCCAGCAGCCCCGACAAGTCCTACGAGCAGTACTTC.

The chain recombines TRBV27 with TRBJ1-2, with 11 bases fitting TRBD1. Per the germline V gene, CDR1 is MNHEY and CDR2 is SMNVEV (reference sequence). This CDR3 is built from 14 residues. The trim removed 5 bases at V and 6 bases at J, leaving 5 bases unmatched. This chain's CDR3 is CASSTRTGGNGYTF. The CDR3 DNA reads as TGTGCCAGCAGTACCCGGACAGGGGGCAATGGCTACACCTTC.

The chain couples TRBV7-3 to TRBJ1-1; D might be TRBD1 (6 bases). The V end was cut by 5 bases, the J end by 4 bases, with 11 bases between. Germline loops: CDR1 SGHTA, CDR2 FQGTGA. This CDR3 contains 13 residues. This chain's CDR3 is CASSEQGGTEAFF. The CDR3 bases are TGTGCCAGCAGCGAACAGGGTGGCACTGAAGCTTTCTTT.

The chain combines TRBV6-5 with TRBJ2-7, with 8 positions matching TRBD2. CDR3 length: 15 amino acids. Germline V gives CDR1 MNHEY, CDR2 SVGAGI. V lost 5 bases and J lost 0; bases outside the gene matches: 6. CDR3 nucleotides: TGTGCCAGCAGTCCCTATAGCGGGACCTCCTACGAGCAGTACTTC. It is translated as CASSPYSGTSYEQYF.

V is TRBV7-3 and J is TRBJ1-2; possibly TRBD1 for D (5 bases). CDR3 length: 13 amino acids. Per germline, CDR1 SGHTA and CDR2 FQGTGA. V lost 2 bases, J lost 8 bases, and 12 bases lay in between. CDR3 nucleotide sequence: TGTGCCAGCAGCTTACGGCAGGGCGGCGGCTACACCTTC. Translation gives CASSLRQGGGYTF.

This clone appeared many times. The gene calls are TRBV9 and TRBJ2-7; D is unresolved. V shed 4 bases and J shed 2 bases, with 22 bases lying between them. The length of the CDR3 is 17 residues. Germline lookup yields CDR1 SGDLS and CDR2 YYNGEE. CDR3 residues: CASSPTASGRRTYEQYF. CDR3 sequence (DNA): TGTGCCAGCAGCCCCACCGCGTCCGGAAGACGAACCTACGAGCAGTACTTC.

The chain uses TRBV7-2 and TRBJ1-2; a weak D match, TRBD1 (5 bases). The CDR3 is made up of 15 amino acids. Germline CDR1 and CDR2: SGHTA and FQGNSA. V lost 1 base and J lost 7, with 16 bases in between. The CDR3 DNA sequence: TGTGCCAGCAGCTTAGATGCCAGGGTAAAGAGTGGCTACACCTTC. As protein: CASSLDARVKSGYTF.

The chain links TRBV30 to TRBJ2-2; 7 positions agree with TRBD2. The J segment lost 5 bases and the V segment lost 8 bases, leaving 8 bases of the junction unmatched. Germline CDR1 reads GTSNPN; CDR2 reads SVGIG (reference sequence). CDR3 size: 13 residues. The CDR3 reads CARRQGGTGELFF. The DNA for the CDR3 is TGTGCCCGAAGGCAGGGAGGGACCGGGGAGCTGTTTTTT.

The rearrangement joins TRBV1 to TRBJ2-7; the table calls TRBD2, which could not be checked here. TRBV1 constitutes a pseudogene. This CDR3 has 15 residues. For the CDR3, the DNA is TGCACCAGCCGAGGTAGCGGGAGCCCGTCCTACGAGCAGTACTTC. The encoded protein is CTSRGSGSPSYEQYF.

In this sample, this clone turned up once. This sequence joins TRBV6-1 and TRBJ2-6; tentative D call: TRBD1 (6 bases). The V gene's germline CDR1 is MNHNS and CDR2 SASEGT. Trimming stripped 4 bases from V and 0 bases from J, with 13 bases between. This CDR3 spans 17 amino acids. CDR3 residues: CASSARGYRSGANVLTF. DNA for the CDR3: TGTGCCAGCAGTGCCAGGGGCTACCGCTCTGGGGCCAACGTCCTGACTTTC.

This clone was observed many times. The genes are TRBV7-2 and TRBJ2-5; 9 bases match TRBD2. Germline V gene data show CDR1 as SGHTA and CDR2 as FQGNSA. This CDR3 is built from 15 residues. V shed 5 bases and J 2 bases; nucleotides not matched to a gene: 6. The CDR3 reads CASSPGTSRQETQYF. CDR3 DNA sequence: TGTGCCAGCAGCCCCGGGACTAGCAGACAAGAGACCCAGTACTTC.

The chain has TRBV11-2 and TRBJ2-2; D is undetermined. Germline lookup yields CDR1 SGHAT and CDR2 FQNNGV. The CDR3 has 15 amino acids. The ends were cut back, 1 base at V and 6 bases at J, with 12 bases in the middle. The DNA of the CDR3 is TGTGCCAGCAGCTTAGGCCCTAATCACGCCGGGGAGCTGTTTTTT. Protein sequence: CASSLGPNHAGELFF.

The chain employs TRBV20-1 and TRBJ2-5; tentatively, D is TRBD2 (5 bases). Germline V gene data show CDR1 as DFQATT and CDR2 as SNEGSKA (reference sequence). V was trimmed by 6 bases and J by 3 bases, leaving 8 bases between them. The CDR3 is 11 amino acids. In DNA form, the CDR3 reads TGCAGTGCCTCGGAGGAAGAGACCCAGTACTTC. This gives the protein CSASEEETQYF.

The chain employs TRBV5-1 and TRBJ2-7; TRBD2 matches at 8 bases. Trimming removed 4 bases from V and 3 bases from J; junction bases left unmatched: 9. Germline V lookup: CDR1 SGHRS, CDR2 YFSETQ. CDR3 length: 15 amino acids. CDR3 sequence: CASSPKAGEDYEQYF. The CDR3 DNA reads as TGCGCCAGCAGCCCCAAAGCGGGGGAGGACTACGAGCAGTACTTC.

For the CDR3, the DNA is TGCGCCAGCAGCTTCACCGGAGACAGGGACACAGATACGCAGTATTTT. Its protein is CASSFTGDRDTDTQYF. The chain carries TRBV5-1 and TRBJ2-3; 7 bases match TRBD1. CDR1 is SGHRS, CDR2 YFSETQ, per germline. The junction had 8 bases not matched to a gene; V was cut back by 2 bases and J by 2 bases. The CDR3 consists of 16 residues.

This rearrangement joins TRBV7-2 to TRBJ2-2; no clear D. The germline V and J ends were trimmed by 1 base and 3 bases, with 9 bases remaining between them. Per germline, CDR1 SGHTA and CDR2 FQGNSA. The CDR3 extends over 15 amino acids. In nucleotides, the CDR3 is TGTGCCAGCAGCTTAGGTAGGCTGCACACCGGGGAGCTGTTTTTT. It translates to CASSLGRLHTGELFF.

This CDR3 reads CASSPQGQTPTNEKLFF. The CDR3 bases are TGTGCCAGCAGTCCGCAAGGACAGACCCCAACTAATGAAAAACTGTTTTTT. V gene TRBV6-4 combines with J gene TRBJ1-4, with a tentative D call TRBD1 (6 bases). The CDR3 sequence is 17 residues long. V was pared by 5 bases and J by 0 bases, with 16 bases between. Germline CDR1 and CDR2: MRHNA and SNTAGT.

The J gene is TRBJ1-6, the V gene TRBV5-6; possibly TRBD1 for D (5 bases). The CDR3 is 14 residues long. Trimming left V 3 bases short and J 10 bases short, with 14 bases between. Per the germline V gene, CDR1 is SGHDT and CDR2 is YYEEEE. CDR3 loop: CASSSGAELSPLHF. The CDR3 nucleotides read TGTGCCAGCAGCTCCGGGGCAGAACTATCACCCCTCCACTTT.